These 25 T cell receptor beta chains originate from one sample sequenced in a study of identical twins. MiXCR was run by TCRdb on the 5' RACE reads, yielding one entry per CDR3 protein. The sample carries around 250,000 distinct CDR3 sequences, 12% recorded once. The sample was also reused in another study, on yellow fever vaccine responses in identical twins.

Sequencing used memory (CD45RO+) T cells sorted from blood. These receptors all come from a woman aged 18-35 years in good health.

This clonotype appeared a few times. This rearrangement joins TRBV25-1 to TRBJ2-7; unclear D gene. This CDR3 contains 13 residues. The V gene's germline CDR1 is MGHDK and CDR2 SYGVNS. Trimming stripped 3 bases from V and 4 bases from J, with 10 bases between. The CDR3 sequence is CASSDRNQYEQYF. DNA for the CDR3: TGTGCCAGCAGTGACCGGAACCAGTACGAGCAGTACTTC.

V gene TRBV7-2 combines with J gene TRBJ2-1, with TRBD1 matching 8 bases. CDR3 size: 13 residues. Germline V gene sequence: CDR1 SGHTA, CDR2 FQGNSA. The V gene end was trimmed by 5 bases and the J gene end by 9 bases; junction bases not matched to a gene: 6. CDR3 amino acids: CASSATGGTEQFF. The CDR3 coding sequence is TGTGCCAGCAGCGCAACAGGGGGAACTGAGCAGTTCTTC.

The chain is built from TRBV27 and TRBJ2-1; possibly TRBD2 for D (5 bases). V was pared by 5 bases and J by 4 bases, with 18 bases between. This CDR3 spans 16 amino acids. In germline, CDR1 is MNHEY, CDR2 SMNVEV (reference sequence). The CDR3 nucleotides read TGTGCCAGCAGTCGCAATTCCGGGGTACCATACAATGAGCAGTTCTTC. Its protein is CASSRNSGVPYNEQFF.

This chain uses TRBV29-1 with TRBJ2-1; 9 bases line up with TRBD2. The germline CDR1 and CDR2 sequences are SQVTM and ANQGSEA. Trimming removed 4 bases from V and 2 bases from J; junction bases left unmatched: 12. This CDR3 has 17 amino acids. CDR3 nucleotides: TGCAGCGTTGTAGGGGTAGCGGGAGAGGGGACCTACAATGAGCAGTTCTTC. Residues: CSVVGVAGEGTYNEQFF.

The chain recombines TRBV5-6 with TRBJ2-3; TRBD2 might be the D (5 bases). The V end lost 0 bases, the J end lost 2 bases, and 10 bases lay between the germline ends. Germline loops: CDR1 SGHDT, CDR2 YYEEEE. The CDR3 is 15 residues long. In nucleotides, the CDR3 is TGTGCCAGCAGCTTGGGCGGCCGGGACACAGATACGCAGTATTTT. This translates into CASSLGGRDTDTQYF.

This clonotype was observed a few times. The rearrangement joins TRBV4-2 to TRBJ2-5; 7 bases align to TRBD1. With 4 bases clipped from V and 0 bases from J, the junction kept 8 bases outside the gene matches. The germline V gene has CDR1 LGHNA and CDR2 YNFKEQ. This CDR3 is built from 16 residues. The CDR3 nucleotides read TGTGCCAGCAGCCCCCAAGTGGGACAGTACCAAGAGACCCAGTACTTC. This sequence encodes CASSPQVGQYQETQYF.

This chain uses TRBV6-1 with TRBJ2-1, with D possibly TRBD2 on 5 matching bases. CDR1 MNHNS and CDR2 SASEGT come from the germline V gene. Trimming took off 5 bases at V and 0 bases at J, with 11 bases between the two ends. The CDR3 is made up of 15 amino acids. This chain's CDR3 is CASSRSGSSYNEQFF. The CDR3, as DNA: TGTGCCAGCAGTCGCAGCGGTAGCTCCTACAATGAGCAGTTCTTC.

CDR3 sequence: CASSQKGLVHEQYF. The CDR3 DNA reads TGTGCCAGCAGCCAAAAAGGGCTAGTCCACGAGCAGTACTTC. The J gene is TRBJ2-7, the V gene TRBV3-1; no firm D call. CDR1 is LGHDT and CDR2 is YNNKEL in the germline V gene (reference sequence). V shed 2 bases and J shed 5 bases, with 13 bases lying between them. The CDR3 is 14 residues long.

This clonotype was recorded many times. J is TRBJ2-7 and V is TRBV5-1; TRBD1 matches at 7 bases. The CDR3 consists of 16 residues. CDR1 and CDR2 from the germline V gene are SGHRS and YFSETQ. Trimming at V came to 0 bases and at J to 0 bases, leaving 6 bases not matched to a gene. In DNA, the CDR3 is TGCGCCAGCAGCTTGGTAGGGGGCTCCCTCTCCTACGAGCAGTACTTC. The encoded protein is CASSLVGGSLSYEQYF.

This clonotype was counted only a few times. This rearrangement joins TRBV7-2 to TRBJ2-5, with D unclear. Between the trimmed V and J ends, which lost 0 bases and 5 bases, there was a span of 10 bases. The germline V gene encodes CDR1 SGHTA and CDR2 FQGNSA. The CDR3 length is 14 residues. The chain's CDR3 is CASSLASVFETQYF. The CDR3 DNA reads TGTGCCAGCAGCTTAGCCTCGGTATTCGAGACCCAGTACTTC.

There are a few counts of this clonotype. V gene TRBV25-1 combines with J gene TRBJ2-7; D is ambiguous. Trimming shortened V by 1 base and J by 0 bases, and 13 bases separated the two germline ends. CDR1 and CDR2 from the germline V gene are MGHDK and SYGVNS. The CDR3 is 16 residues long. In DNA, the CDR3 is TGTGCCAGCAGTGAATCAAAGACTTCCTACTCCTACGAGCAGTACTTC. Amino acids: CASSESKTSYSYEQYF.

This clonotype was found many times. The chain recombines TRBV7-2 with TRBJ2-2; D may correspond to TRBD1 or TRBD2 (5 bases each). Germline V gives CDR1 SGHTA, CDR2 FQGNSA. V shed 5 bases and J shed 1 base, with 11 bases lying between them. The CDR3 consists of 15 residues. In DNA, the CDR3 is TGTGCCAGCAGCGAGGGACCGATGAACACCGGGGAGCTGTTTTTT. Amino acid sequence: CASSEGPMNTGELFF.

V gene TRBV5-4 combines with J gene TRBJ2-3; no clear D. The germline V gene encodes CDR1 SGHNT and CDR2 YYREEE (reference sequence). The CDR3 runs 13 residues. Deletions cut 2 bases from V and 4 bases from J, with 8 bases between. CDR3 amino acids: CASSFKGADTQYF. CDR3 coding DNA: TGTGCCAGCAGCTTTAAGGGTGCAGATACGCAGTATTTT.

The chain has TRBV29-1 and TRBJ2-1; TRBD2 matches 9 bases. The length of the CDR3 is 11 residues. Germline trimming cut 3 bases from V and 13 bases from J; bases unmatched to any gene: 4. CDR1 SQVTM and CDR2 ANQGSEA come from the germline V gene. The chain's CDR3 is CSVERGTSQFF. CDR3 nucleotides: TGCAGCGTTGAGCGGGGGACTAGCCAGTTCTTC.

V is TRBV5-1 and J is TRBJ1-1; the match to TRBD1 covers 8 bases. Germline V lookup: CDR1 SGHRS, CDR2 YFSETQ. The V gene end was trimmed by 5 bases and the J gene end by 0 bases; junction bases not matched to a gene: 6. The CDR3 consists of 15 residues. The CDR3 DNA reads as TGCGCCAGCAGAACAGGGGGTGCCATGAACACTGAAGCTTTCTTT. Its protein product is CASRTGGAMNTEAFF.

This sequence joins TRBV29-1 and TRBJ2-3; a possible D gene is TRBD2 (6 bases). Germline assignment: CDR1 SQVTM and CDR2 ANQGSEA. This CDR3 has 14 amino acids. The ends were cut back, 0 bases at V and 3 bases at J, with 10 bases in the middle. This CDR3 is CSVEDRRETDTQYF. CDR3 DNA: TGCAGCGTTGAAGATCGACGGGAGACAGATACGCAGTATTTT.

This clonotype has more than one count but fewer than ten. The rearrangement links TRBV11-1 to TRBJ2-5, with D hard to call. V shed 1 base and J shed 0 bases, with 6 bases lying between them. Germline V CDR1 and CDR2: SGHAT, FQDESV (reference sequence). The CDR3 contains 14 residues. CDR3 nucleotide sequence: TGTGCCAGCAGCTTAGGGCAGTACCAAGAGACCCAGTACTTC. This codes for CASSLGQYQETQYF.

This clonotype was detected many times. The V and J genes are TRBV7-3 and TRBJ2-1; either TRBD1 or TRBD2 may supply D (5 bases each). This CDR3 is built from 17 residues. Trimming pared 5 bases from V and 5 bases from J, leaving 22 bases between. CDR1 and CDR2 from the germline V gene are SGHTA and FQGTGA. The CDR3 bases are TGTGCCAGCAGCCATATAAACCGGGACGGTCAGGACAATGAGCAGTTCTTC. This codes for CASSHINRDGQDNEQFF.

A few counts support this clonotype. This chain links TRBV11-2 with TRBJ2-3; 13 nucleotides agree with TRBD2. Trimming at V came to 4 bases and at J to 5 bases, leaving 6 bases not matched to a gene. There are 16 residues in the CDR3. The germline V gene encodes CDR1 SGHAT and CDR2 FQNNGV. Written as DNA, the CDR3 is TGTGCCAGCAGCTCACTAGCGGGGGGGCTGGGAGATACGCAGTATTTT. Protein sequence: CASSSLAGGLGDTQYF.

The CDR3 DNA reads as TGTGCCAGCTCACAACAACAGAACACCGGGGAGCTGTTTTTT. This codes for CASSQQQNTGELFF. The chain recombines TRBV18 with TRBJ2-2; no firm D call. V gave up 4 bases and J gave up 1 base, with 7 bases separating them. Per the germline V gene, CDR1 is KGHSH and CDR2 is LQKENI. The CDR3 has 14 amino acids. The full variable domain, completed using reference TRBV18 and TRBJ2-2, is NAGVMQNPRHLVRRRGQEARLRCSPMKGHSHVYWYRQLPEEGLKFMVYLQKENIIDESGMPKERFSAEFPKEGPSILRIQQVVRGDSAAYFCASSQQQNTGELFFGEGSRLTVL.

The chain joins TRBV5-1 to TRBJ2-1; 7 positions agree with TRBD2. V lost 3 bases to trimming and J lost 5 bases; unmatched junction nucleotides: 5. This CDR3 is 14 amino acids long. Germline CDR1 is SGHRS and CDR2 is YFSETQ. The DNA for the CDR3 is TGCGCCAGCAGCTGGGGGGGATCGGACAATGAGCAGTTCTTC. It specifies CASSWGGSDNEQFF.

V is TRBV5-1 and J is TRBJ2-5; D might be TRBD1 or TRBD2, each matching 6 bases. The CDR3 contains 15 residues. Trimming shortened V by 0 bases and J by 5 bases, and 14 bases separated the two germline ends. The germline V gene has CDR1 SGHRS and CDR2 YFSETQ. The DNA for the CDR3 is TGCGCCAGCAGCTTGGAGTTGGGGGGCGGGGAGACCCAGTACTTC. Its protein is CASSLELGGGETQYF. Full variable domain (outside the CDR3, taken from reference TRBV5-1 and TRBJ2-5): KAGVTQTPRYLIKTRGQQVTLSCSPISGHRSVSWYQQTPGQGLQFLFEYFSETQRNKGNFPGRFSGRQFSNSRSEMNVSTLELGDSALYLCASSLELGGGETQYFGPGTRLLVL.

This clonotype showed up many times. One end of the junction does not line up with germline, which may come from a read error. V gene TRBV7-7 combines with J gene TRBJ2-5; D is possibly TRBD1 (9 bases). This CDR3 has 15 residues. Per the germline V gene, CDR1 is SSHAT and CDR2 is FNYEAQ (reference sequence). This CDR3 is CASSLAGTGKETQYF. The CDR3 DNA reads as TGTGCTAGCAGCTTAGCGGGGACAGGGAAAGAGACCCAGTACTTC.

This clonotype was detected many times. The CDR3 loop reads CASSSKGTASTDTQYF. The CDR3 bases are TGTGCCAGCAGCTCAAAAGGGACAGCTAGCACAGATACGCAGTATTTT. This chain joins TRBV7-9 and TRBJ2-3; 7 bases align to TRBD1. The CDR3 sequence is 16 residues long. In germline, CDR1 is SEHNR, CDR2 FQNEAQ (reference sequence). Trimming cost V 4 bases and J 0 bases; bases outside gene matches: 7. Supplemented by reference TRBV7-9 and TRBJ2-3, the full variable domain reads DTGVSQNPRHKITKRGQNVTFRCDPISEHNRLYWYRQTLGQGPEFLTYFQNEAQLEKSRLLSDRFSAERPKGSFSTLEIQRTEQGDSAMYLCASSSKGTASTDTQYFGPGTRLTVL.

The chain recombines TRBV5-1 with TRBJ2-2, with D possibly TRBD2 on 6 matching bases. V was clipped by 2 bases and J by 4 bases, with 12 bases between them. The CDR3 has 15 residues. Germline assignment: CDR1 SGHRS and CDR2 YFSETQ. DNA of the CDR3: TGCGCCAGCAGCTTTCGGACTACTGTCACCGGGGAGCTGTTTTTT. It translates to CASSFRTTVTGELFF.